The 8 T cell receptor beta chains below were found in one sample sequenced in a study of T cell responses to AZD1222 COVID-19 vaccine. Repertoires were generated with immunoSEQ multiplex PCR, while TCRdb's copy carries only in-frame clones and drops some. Of approximately 200,000 clones in the sample, approximately 94% were seen once. Sample: peripheral blood, taken on day 0 of AZD1222 vaccination. The receptors stem from an adult in good health.

The genes are TRBV2 and TRBJ1-5, with D uncertain. Between the trimmed V and J ends, which lost 1 base and 4 bases, there was a span of 8 bases. Germline values: CDR1 SNHLY, CDR2 FYNNEI. The CDR3 is 14 residues long. This CDR3 is CASSEEVRNQPQHF. The CDR3, as DNA: TGTGCCAGCAGTGAAGAAGTTCGGAATCAGCCCCAGCATTTT.

The rearrangement links TRBV28 to TRBJ2-5, with D tentatively TRBD1 (6 bases). The CDR3 extends over 14 amino acids. Per germline, CDR1 MDHEN and CDR2 SYDVKM. Trimming removed 5 bases from V and 7 bases from J, with 17 bases in between. The DNA of the CDR3 is TGTGCCAGCAGTACGGGACAAACTCGGGGGACCCAGTACTTC. Protein: CASSTGQTRGTQYF.

This sequence joins TRBV5-1 and TRBJ1-1; D not resolved. This CDR3 comprises 13 residues. CDR1 and CDR2 from the germline V gene are SGHRS and YFSETQ. Trimming took off 5 bases at V and 1 base at J, with 9 bases between the two ends. The CDR3, as DNA: TGCGCCAGCAGGTCCGGTAGGAACACTGAAGCTTTCTTT. It is translated as CASRSGRNTEAFF.

The chain couples TRBV9 to TRBJ2-2; D is ambiguous. This CDR3 region has 14 residues. Trimming left V 0 bases short and J 3 bases short, with 6 bases between. Germline assignment: CDR1 SGDLS and CDR2 YYNGEE. This CDR3 is CASSVDAYTGELFF. In DNA form, the CDR3 reads TGTGCCAGCAGCGTAGATGCCTACACCGGGGAGCTGTTTTTT.

The genes are TRBV6-5 and TRBJ2-7; D is ambiguous. Trimming shortened V by 0 bases and J by 0 bases, and 6 bases separated the two germline ends. This CDR3 has 14 amino acids. From germline, CDR1 is MNHEY and CDR2 SVGAGI. This chain's CDR3 is CASSYSSSSYEQYF. As DNA, the CDR3 is TGTGCCAGCAGTTACTCGTCCAGCTCCTACGAGCAGTACTTC.

The rearrangement links TRBV6-5 to TRBJ2-7; D gene ambiguous. The germline CDR1 and CDR2 sequences are MNHEY and SVGAGI. The V end lost 0 bases, the J end lost 3 bases, and 9 bases lay between the germline ends. The CDR3 runs 14 residues. The CDR3 nucleotides are TGTGCCAGCAGTTACTCACGGGTTAACTACGAGCAGTACTTC. Residues: CASSYSRVNYEQYF.

This chain joins TRBV5-5 and TRBJ2-7; 12 bases are shared with TRBD2. Trimming removed 3 bases from V and 7 bases from J; junction bases left unmatched: 8. The germline V gene encodes CDR1 SGHKS and CDR2 YYEKEE (reference sequence). CDR3 length: 15 amino acids. The CDR3 sequence is CASSSLAGGLGEQYF. The CDR3 coding sequence is TGTGCCAGCAGCTCCCTAGCGGGAGGGCTGGGGGAGCAGTACTTC.

The chain employs TRBV4-2 and TRBJ2-7; TRBD1 matches 12 bases. V was clipped by 0 bases and J by 12 bases; unmatched bases: 9. The CDR3 is 15 residues long. Germline V gene lookup returns CDR1 LGHNA and CDR2 YNFKEQ. The CDR3 bases are TGTGCCAGCAGCCAAGAAGGGGACAGGGGGCCCAAGCGGTACTTC. Translation: CASSQEGDRGPKRYF.